The 5 T cell receptor beta chains given below trace back to one sample, sequenced in a study of T cells in Graves' hyperthyroidism and ophthalmopathy. TCR beta CDR3 regions were amplified from RNA transcripts. HTBI primers were employed in a first-round RT-PCR of the TCR CDR3. From the multiplex PCR reads, TCRdb called clonotypes with MiXCR, one entry per CDR3 protein. The sample yields under 700,000 distinct CDR3 sequences, over 15% seen once. Sequencing input: blood. Receptor source: a woman between 18 and 29 years old with Graves' hyperthyroidism.

In its sample, this clonotype was seen many times. This chain connects TRBV6-2 or TRBV6-3 to TRBJ1-6; D gene uncertain. CDR1 and CDR2 (germline): MNHEY, SVGEGT. This CDR3 region has 15 residues. V lost 3 bases and J lost 10, with 16 bases in between. The DNA of the CDR3 is TGTGCCAGCAGTTATTTCGGAGGTCAAGGCTCACCCCTCCACTTT. Amino acids: CASSYFGGQGSPLHF.

In its sample, this clonotype was seen a few times. The genes are TRBV7-3 and TRBJ1-6; 10 bases are shared with TRBD1. J gave up 10 bases and V 1 base, and 4 bases lay outside the gene matches. The CDR3 extends over 15 amino acids. Germline V gives CDR1 SGHTA, CDR2 FQGTGA. In DNA, the CDR3 is TGTGCCAGCAGCTTAAGGGGACAGGGGAAATCACCCCTCCACTTT. It encodes CASSLRGQGKSPLHF.

This clonotype was counted ten times or more. The chain combines TRBV12-3 or TRBV12-4 with TRBJ2-7; tentative D call: TRBD1 (6 bases). Trimming left V 4 bases short and J 6 bases short, with 13 bases between. The CDR3 runs to 13 residues. In DNA, the CDR3 is TGTGCCAGCAGTTGGAGACAGGACGCCGAGCAGTACTTC. Protein product: CASSWRQDAEQYF.

In this sample, this clonotype turned up many times. The V call is TRBV20-1, the J call TRBJ2-7; possibly TRBD2 for D (6 bases). Trimming removed 6 bases at V and 7 bases at J, with 16 bases between. CDR3 length equals 12 residues. Germline lookup yields CDR1 DFQATT and CDR2 SNEGSKA (reference sequence). The DNA for the CDR3 is TGCAGTGCCCCGCGGGGCGGGATGGAGCAGTACTTC. Amino acid sequence: CSAPRGGMEQYF.

The rearrangement joins TRBV20-1 to TRBJ1-5; D gene unclear. Germline values: CDR1 DFQATT, CDR2 SNEGSKA (reference sequence). This CDR3 has 11 residues. Trimming removed 2 bases from V and 11 bases from J, with 10 bases in between. The CDR3 DNA is TGCAGTGCTAGAAAGGGTGGGACCCAGCATTTT. Amino acid sequence: CSARKGGTQHF.